The 9 T cell receptor beta chains in this list originate from one sample, sequenced in a study of OX40 agonist ivuxolimab in advanced cancers. Generated by immunoSEQ multiplex PCR, the TCRdb table keeps only in-frame clones and is missing some. The sample has 73,000 or so clones, about 88% seen once; the top ten hold approximately 2.4%. This sample comprised CD4+ or CD8+ T cells sorted from blood, obtained in a trial of the OX40 agonist ivuxolimab. The receptors were sampled from an adult with an advanced solid tumor such as melanoma, head and neck, liver or kidney cancer.

This clone has a single count. The chain employs TRBV30 and TRBJ2-2; the D is unclear. Between the trimmed V and J ends, which lost 3 bases and 7 bases, there was a span of 6 bases. This CDR3 contains 11 residues. The germline CDR1 and CDR2 sequences are GTSNPN and SVGIG (reference sequence). CDR3 in DNA: TGTGCCTGGAGAAATGTCGGGGAGCTGTTTTTT. It codes for CAWRNVGELFF.

The chain recombines TRBV5-1 with TRBJ1-5; TRBD1 might be the D (5 bases). Trimming took 0 bases from V and 6 from J, leaving 13 bases between them. The germline V gene encodes CDR1 SGHRS and CDR2 YFSETQ. The CDR3 has 15 amino acids. CDR3 sequence reads: CASSLAGQTGQPQHF. The CDR3 DNA follows: TGCGCCAGCAGCTTGGCAGGGCAGACCGGTCAGCCCCAGCATTTT. Full variable domain (remainder filled in from reference TRBV5-1 and TRBJ1-5): KAGVTQTPRYLIKTRGQQVTLSCSPISGHRSVSWYQQTPGQGLQFLFEYFSETQRNKGNFPGRFSGRQFSNSRSEMNVSTLELGDSALYLCASSLAGQTGQPQHFGDGTRLSIL.

V is TRBV7-2 and J is TRBJ2-5, with D maybe TRBD2 (5 bases). The CDR3 runs 15 residues. The ends were cut back, 5 bases at V and 2 bases at J, with 15 bases in the middle. CDR1 and CDR2 (germline): SGHTA, FQGNSA. CDR3 bases: TGTGCCAGCAGCCGACATCGATCGGGACAAGAGACCCAGTACTTC. Translation gives CASSRHRSGQETQYF.

V gene TRBV6-6 combines with J gene TRBJ1-2; TRBD1 aligns across 9 bases. CDR3 length: 16 amino acids. J was trimmed by 4 bases and V by 2 bases; bases with no gene match: 8. Germline values: CDR1 MNHNY, CDR2 SVGAGI (reference sequence). The CDR3: CASSYARQGVTYGYTF. CDR3 nucleotide sequence: TGTGCCAGCAGTTACGCACGACAGGGGGTCACCTATGGCTACACCTTC.

This chain uses TRBV7-9 with TRBJ1-4; D possibly corresponds to TRBD1 (6 bases). Trimming stripped 8 bases from V and 8 bases from J, with 18 bases between. This CDR3 comprises 14 residues. CDR1 is SEHNR, CDR2 FQNEAQ, per germline (reference sequence). The CDR3 is CASLGGASGEKLFF. The CDR3 nucleotides read TGTGCCAGCCTGGGGGGGGCCAGTGGAGAAAAACTGTTTTTT. Together with reference TRBV7-9 and TRBJ1-4, the CDR3 gives the full variable domain: DTGVSQNPRHKITKRGQNVTFRCDPISEHNRLYWYRQTLGQGPEFLTYFQNEAQLEKSRLLSDRFSAERPKGSFSTLEIQRTEQGDSAMYLCASLGGASGEKLFFGSGTQLSVL.

This clone was picked up one time. V and J are TRBV5-1 and TRBJ2-5, with TRBD1 matching over 7 bases. The CDR3 runs to 13 residues. V lost 4 bases and J lost 5; bases outside the gene matches: 5. CDR1 and CDR2 (germline): SGHRS, YFSETQ. The CDR3 here is CASSHRGLETQYF. The CDR3 bases are TGCGCCAGCAGCCACAGGGGCCTTGAGACCCAGTACTTC.

The genes are TRBV5-1 and TRBJ2-1; 10 positions match TRBD1. CDR3 size: 15 residues. V was clipped by 4 bases and J by 0 bases; unmatched bases: 1. CDR1 SGHRS and CDR2 YFSETQ come from the germline V gene. CDR3 sequence: CASSGTGDSYNEQFF. CDR3 DNA: TGCGCCAGCAGCGGGACAGGGGACTCCTACAATGAGCAGTTCTTC.

This sequence joins TRBV5-4 and TRBJ1-2, with D possibly matching TRBD1 (5 bases). Deletions cut 3 bases from V and 4 bases from J, with 10 bases between. The CDR3 runs to 13 residues. Per the germline V gene, CDR1 is SGHNT and CDR2 is YYREEE (reference sequence). Written as DNA, the CDR3 is TGTGCCAGCAGCTCGAGACAGATCTATGGCTACACCTTC. Protein: CASSSRQIYGYTF.

The gene calls are TRBV12-5 and TRBJ1-2, with D uncertain. V lost 11 bases and J 4 bases, leaving 5 bases between the germline ends. CDR1 is LGHNT and CDR2 is FRNRAP in the germline V gene. The CDR3 loop spans 9 amino acids. CDR3 DNA: TGTGCTTCCCTCTATGGCTACACCTTC. It encodes CASLYGYTF.